This entry is about one TCR beta chain. This entry belongs to a study of blood T cell repertoires in COVID-19. Study overall: Collection of acute and convalescent COVID-19 samples took place in the United States, Italy and Spain. In each case, the material was cDNA or gDNA derived from T cells, B-cell-depleted T cells, or PBMCs.

Germline CDR1 reads SGHNT; CDR2 reads YYREEE (reference sequence). The germline V and J ends were trimmed by 4 bases and 2 bases, with 12 bases remaining between them. This CDR3 has 14 residues. In the authors' methods: Reference gene primer amplification gave estimated nucleated cell counts. The protocol was immunoSEQ multiplex PCR, while the TCRdb copy is restricted to in-frame clones and leaves out a portion. The V and J calls and clone size are taken from that table; D and trimming were inferred from the DNA. The sample consists of about 75,000 clones, around 90% of them appearing once. The chain carries TRBV5-4 and TRBJ1-1; maybe TRBD1 (6 bases). This sequence originates from a human donor in a cohort sampled during active COVID-19. Sequencing was carried out using peripheral blood. The CDR3 sequence: CASSRDTDNTEAFF. CDR3 DNA: TGTGCCAGCAGCAGGGACACGGATAACACTGAAGCTTTCTTT.